The 5 T cell receptor beta chains below all came from one sample that was sequenced in a study of T-cell memory formation after mild COVID-19. MiXCR was run by TCRdb on the 5' RACE reads, yielding one entry per CDR3 protein. The sample lists fewer than 600,000 distinct CDR3 sequences; approximately 21% were seen once. The sequenced sample consisted of PBMCs or a T cell subset sorted from them (not recorded which). All receptors come from an adult woman who had mild COVID-19 (a few samples of this study predate the infection). Cell type and time point are not known.

The gene calls are TRBV3-1 and TRBJ1-6; D is unclear. The CDR3 has 16 amino acids. Germline V gene data show CDR1 as LGHDT and CDR2 as YNNKEL (reference sequence). Between the trimmed V and J ends, which lost 1 base and 0 bases, there was a span of 7 bases. As DNA, the CDR3 is TGTGCCAGCAGCCAAGCTGATAGCTCCTATAATTCACCCCTCCACTTT. It translates to CASSQADSSYNSPLHF.

This clonotype was found a few times. This chain joins TRBV5-1 and TRBJ2-3; 8 bases agree with TRBD2. V dropped 2 bases and J dropped 4; count of bases not matched to a gene: 12. CDR1 and CDR2 from the germline V gene are SGHRS and YFSETQ. CDR3 length: 17 amino acids. The CDR3 DNA reads as TGCGCCAGCAGCTTACCCTCTCGGGCGGGGGGTTCAGATACGCAGTATTTT. This sequence encodes CASSLPSRAGGSDTQYF.

This sequence joins TRBV27 and TRBJ1-6; D is unclear. V dropped 3 bases and J dropped 4 bases, with 7 bases sitting between them. The CDR3 has 14 residues. Germline V gene data show CDR1 as MNHEY and CDR2 as SMNVEV (reference sequence). CDR3 nucleotides: TGTGCCAGCAGTTTGCGACGGTATAATTCACCCCTCCACTTT. This gives the protein CASSLRRYNSPLHF.

This clonotype was seen more than once but under ten times. This CDR3 fails to terminate in the conserved phenylalanine or tryptophan, so it likely reflects a read error. No DNA is shown, since the ends of the CDR3 on it are uncertain; the CDR3 is the one TCRdb lists. The J gene is TRBJ1-6, the V gene TRBV7-3; the D call of TRBD1 is as the table states it, not checked on the DNA. The CDR3 length is 8 residues, termini included. Germline CDR1 reads SGHTA; CDR2 reads FQGTGA. CDR3 in amino acids: CASSLTGD.

The chain has TRBV7-9 and TRBJ2-3; TRBD2 is a possible D gene (7 bases). In germline, CDR1 is SEHNR, CDR2 FQNEAQ (reference sequence). V was trimmed by 5 bases and J by 1 base, leaving 22 bases between them. The CDR3 loop spans 18 amino acids. This chain's CDR3 is CASSPIGGGGTRTDTQYF. CDR3 in DNA: TGTGCCAGCAGCCCTATTGGGGGCGGGGGAACCCGCACAGATACGCAGTATTTT.